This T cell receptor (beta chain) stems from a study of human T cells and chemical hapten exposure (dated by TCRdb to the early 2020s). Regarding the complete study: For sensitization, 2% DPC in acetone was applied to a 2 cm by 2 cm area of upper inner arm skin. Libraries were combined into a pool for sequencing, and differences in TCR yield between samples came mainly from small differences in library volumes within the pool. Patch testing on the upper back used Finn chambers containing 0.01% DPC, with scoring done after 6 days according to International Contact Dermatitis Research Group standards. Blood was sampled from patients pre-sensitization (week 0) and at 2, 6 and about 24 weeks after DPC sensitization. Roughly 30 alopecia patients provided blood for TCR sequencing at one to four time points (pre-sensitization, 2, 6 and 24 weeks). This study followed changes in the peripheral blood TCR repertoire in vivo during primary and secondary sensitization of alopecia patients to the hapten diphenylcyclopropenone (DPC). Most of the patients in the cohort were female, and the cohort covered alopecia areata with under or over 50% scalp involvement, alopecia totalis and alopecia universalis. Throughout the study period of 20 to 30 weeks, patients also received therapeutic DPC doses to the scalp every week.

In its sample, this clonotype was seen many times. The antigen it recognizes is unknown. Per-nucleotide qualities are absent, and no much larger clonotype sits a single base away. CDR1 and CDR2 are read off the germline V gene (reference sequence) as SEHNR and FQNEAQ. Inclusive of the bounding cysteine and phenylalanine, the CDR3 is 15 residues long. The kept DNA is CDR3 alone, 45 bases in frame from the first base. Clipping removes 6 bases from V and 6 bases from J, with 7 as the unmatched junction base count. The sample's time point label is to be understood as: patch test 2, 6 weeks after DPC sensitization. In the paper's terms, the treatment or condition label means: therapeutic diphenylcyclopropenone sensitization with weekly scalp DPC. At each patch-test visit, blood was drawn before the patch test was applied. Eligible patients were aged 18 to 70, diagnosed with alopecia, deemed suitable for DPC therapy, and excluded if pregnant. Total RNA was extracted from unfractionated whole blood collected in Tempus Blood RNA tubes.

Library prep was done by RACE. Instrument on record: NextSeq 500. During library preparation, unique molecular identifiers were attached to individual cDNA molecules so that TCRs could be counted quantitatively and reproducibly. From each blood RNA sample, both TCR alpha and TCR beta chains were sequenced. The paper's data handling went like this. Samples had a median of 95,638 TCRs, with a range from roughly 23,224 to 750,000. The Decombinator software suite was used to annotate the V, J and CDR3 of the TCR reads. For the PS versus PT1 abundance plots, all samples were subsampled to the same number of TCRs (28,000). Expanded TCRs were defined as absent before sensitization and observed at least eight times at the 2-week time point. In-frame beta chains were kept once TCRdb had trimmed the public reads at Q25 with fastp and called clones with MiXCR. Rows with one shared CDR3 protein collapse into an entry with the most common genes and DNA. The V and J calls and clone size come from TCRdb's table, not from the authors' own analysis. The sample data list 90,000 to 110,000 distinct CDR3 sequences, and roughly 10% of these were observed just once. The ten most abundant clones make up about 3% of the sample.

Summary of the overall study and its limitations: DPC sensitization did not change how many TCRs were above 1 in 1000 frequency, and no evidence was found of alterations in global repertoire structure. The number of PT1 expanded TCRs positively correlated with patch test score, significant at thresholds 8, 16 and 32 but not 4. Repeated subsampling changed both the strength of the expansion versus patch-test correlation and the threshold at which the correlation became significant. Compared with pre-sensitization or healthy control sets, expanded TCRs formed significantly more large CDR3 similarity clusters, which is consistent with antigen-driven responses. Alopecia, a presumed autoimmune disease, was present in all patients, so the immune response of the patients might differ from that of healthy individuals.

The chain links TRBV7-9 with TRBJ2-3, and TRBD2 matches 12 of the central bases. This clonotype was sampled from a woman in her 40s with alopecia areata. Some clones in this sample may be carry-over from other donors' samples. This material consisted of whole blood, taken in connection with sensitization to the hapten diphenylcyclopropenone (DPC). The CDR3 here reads CASSGLAGLEDTQYF. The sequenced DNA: TGTGCCAGCAGTGGACTAGCGGGGCTTGAGGATACGCAGTATTTT.